This record covers a single T cell receptor (beta chain). The antigen is not known. The data derive from a study of T cell responses to AZD1222 COVID-19 vaccine. Sequencing was performed with immunoSEQ multiplex PCR; in TCRdb, only in-frame clones are kept and a portion is missing. In the table there are more than 110,000 clones, around 93% of which are singletons. General study results and limits: Donors skewed white British and female; clonal diversity was possibly underestimated. Sampling that yielded the repertoires occurred only after the peak T cell response.

The TCR originated in an adult in good health. Sequenced here: peripheral blood, sampled on day 0 of AZD1222 vaccination.

CDR3 coding DNA: TGCGCCAGCAGCCCTTTTGCCGGACTAGCGGGGGTTGAGCAGTTCTTC. It specifies CASSPFAGLAGVEQFF. This chain joins TRBV4-1 and TRBJ2-1, with 13 nucleotides matching TRBD2. J gave up 9 bases and V 4 bases, and 9 bases lay outside the gene matches. Germline loops: CDR1 MGHRA, CDR2 YSYEKL. CDR3 size: 16 residues.